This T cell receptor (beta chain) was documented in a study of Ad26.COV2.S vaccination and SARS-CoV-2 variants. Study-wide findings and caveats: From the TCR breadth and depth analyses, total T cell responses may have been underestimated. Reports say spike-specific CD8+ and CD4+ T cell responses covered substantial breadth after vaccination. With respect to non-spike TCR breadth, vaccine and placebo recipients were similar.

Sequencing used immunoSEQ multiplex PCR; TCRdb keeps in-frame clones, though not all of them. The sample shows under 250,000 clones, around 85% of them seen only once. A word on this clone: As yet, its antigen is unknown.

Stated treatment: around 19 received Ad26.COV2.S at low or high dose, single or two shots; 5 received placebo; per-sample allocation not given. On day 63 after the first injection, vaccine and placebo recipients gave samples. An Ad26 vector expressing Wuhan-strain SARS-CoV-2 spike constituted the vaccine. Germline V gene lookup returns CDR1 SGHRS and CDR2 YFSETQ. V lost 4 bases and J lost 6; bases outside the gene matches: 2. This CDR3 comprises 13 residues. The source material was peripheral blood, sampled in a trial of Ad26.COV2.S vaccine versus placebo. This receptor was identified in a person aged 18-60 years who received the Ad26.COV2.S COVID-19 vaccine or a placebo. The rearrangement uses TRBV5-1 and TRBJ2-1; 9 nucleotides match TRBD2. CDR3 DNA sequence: TGCGCCAGCAGCCTACTAGCGGGCAATGAGCAGTTCTTC. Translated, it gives CASSLLAGNEQFF.